This entry lists 32 T cell receptor beta chains sequenced from one sample in a study of naive and memory T cell subsets. Both TRBC1 and TRBC2 were covered by a beta constant-region primer of two equimolar oligonucleotides. In TCRdb, the UMI-ligation and nested PCR reads were re-called with MiXCR into one record per CDR3 protein. The data show under 35,000 distinct CDR3 sequences, 9.5% to 12% seen once. Sequencing input: effector memory CD4+ T cells from blood. Subset in this sample: effector memory, CD45RA- CD27-. These receptors all stem from a human donor in good health.

At least ten counts were recorded for this clonotype. The chain joins TRBV12-3 or TRBV12-4 to TRBJ1-5; D may be TRBD1 (6 bases). Deletions cut 8 bases from V and 3 bases from J, with 11 bases between. The CDR3 sequence is 13 residues long. The DNA of the CDR3 is TGTGCCAGCCAAGGACAGTTCAATCAGCCCCAGCATTTT. This gives the protein CASQGQFNQPQHF.

This clonotype was observed a handful of times. The DNA for the CDR3 is TGCAGTGCGACCGGGACAGGGAGTGGCGAGCAGTACTTC. Its translation is CSATGTGSGEQYF. The rearrangement uses TRBV20-1 and TRBJ2-7, with TRBD1 identical over 9 bases. The germline V gene has CDR1 DFQATT and CDR2 SNEGSKA (reference sequence). The CDR3 is 13 amino acids. V gave up 6 bases and J gave up 6 bases; unmatched junction bases: 9.

In its sample, this clonotype was seen a few times. The CDR3 DNA reads as TGTGCCAGCAGCGTGTCGGCAGGGGAAGGACAGCCCCAGCATTTT. As protein: CASSVSAGEGQPQHF. The V call is TRBV9, the J call TRBJ1-5, with a possible D match to TRBD1 (6 bases). Trimming took 2 bases from V and 7 from J, leaving 16 bases between them. Germline V CDR1 and CDR2: SGDLS, YYNGEE. The CDR3 sequence is 15 residues long.

There are a few counts of this clonotype. This rearrangement joins TRBV19 to TRBJ2-4; 15 positions match TRBD2. Trimming at V came to 8 bases and at J to 1 base, leaving 12 bases not matched to a gene. This CDR3 has 19 amino acids. Per the germline V gene, CDR1 is LNHDA and CDR2 is SQIVND (reference sequence). The CDR3 sequence: CASAPRGLAGGSAKNIQYF. CDR3 nucleotide sequence: TGTGCCAGTGCCCCCAGAGGACTAGCGGGAGGGTCGGCCAAAAACATTCAGTACTTC. The full variable domain, rest sourced from reference TRBV19 and TRBJ2-4, is DGGITQSPKYLFRKEGQNVTLSCEQNLNHDAMYWYRQDPGQGLRLIYYSQIVNDFQKGDIAEGYSVSREKKESFPLTVTSAQKNPTAFYLCASAPRGLAGGSAKNIQYFGAGTRLSVL.

This chain connects TRBV5-8 to TRBJ2-3; D is unclear. Germline V lookup: CDR1 SGHTS, CDR2 YDEGEE. CDR3 length equals 15 residues. Trimming cost V 2 bases and J 0 bases, with 10 bases left between them. CDR3 sequence: CASSFGRLSTDTQYF. The CDR3 nucleotides are TGTGCCAGCAGCTTCGGCAGACTGAGCACAGATACGCAGTATTTT.

Sample share makes this clonotype medium-sized. This chain's CDR3 is CAISERDTQYF. CDR3 bases: TGTGCCATCAGTGAGAGGGATACGCAGTATTTT. J is TRBJ2-3 and V is TRBV10-3, with no clear D. Germline V gives CDR1 ENHRY, CDR2 SYGVKD. V gave up 2 bases and J gave up 6 bases, with 3 bases separating them. The CDR3 is 11 amino acids.

A few counts support this clonotype. This sequence joins TRBV2 and TRBJ1-4; the D gene is possibly TRBD1 (5 bases). The CDR3 contains 13 residues. Germline CDR1 and CDR2: SNHLY and FYNNEI. V was pared by 7 bases and J by 3 bases, with 9 bases between. This chain's CDR3 is CASNRTPNEKLFF. The CDR3 DNA reads TGTGCCAGCAACCGGACACCTAATGAAAAACTGTTTTTT.

This clonotype came up a few times. The chain carries TRBV6-4 and TRBJ2-3; 10 positions match TRBD2. Trimming took 8 bases from V and 5 from J; bases not matched to a gene: 10. From germline, CDR1 is MRHNA and CDR2 SNTAGT. The CDR3 loop spans 15 amino acids. CDR3 amino acids: CASDKAGGPGDTQYF. For the CDR3, the DNA is TGTGCCAGCGATAAAGCGGGAGGGCCGGGAGATACGCAGTATTTT.

In this sample, this clonotype turned up a few times. This chain links TRBV2 with TRBJ1-5; no clear D gene. The CDR3 contains 15 residues. Per the germline V gene, CDR1 is SNHLY and CDR2 is FYNNEI. Trimming stripped 3 bases from V and 2 bases from J, with 11 bases between. The CDR3 nucleotides read TGTGCCAGCAGTGATAAAACCAATGGCAATCAGCCCCAGCATTTT. Protein sequence: CASSDKTNGNQPQHF.

This clonotype was observed many times. The V gene is TRBV6-2 or TRBV6-3, the J gene TRBJ2-7; TRBD2 matches at 14 bases. This CDR3 is built from 21 residues. The V and J ends lost 3 bases and 0 bases, in that order; junction bases with no gene match: 16. The germline gives CDR1 MNHEY, CDR2 SVGEGT. The CDR3 coding sequence is TGTGCCAGCAGTTATTACAGTACGGGACTAGCGGGGGATCAGATCTCCTACGAGCAGTACTTC. Encoded protein: CASSYYSTGLAGDQISYEQYF.

Many counts were recorded for this clonotype. The CDR3 protein is CASSTGGFHEQYF. The CDR3 nucleotides are TGTGCCAGCAGCACCGGGGGTTTCCACGAGCAGTACTTC. The chain recombines TRBV21-1 with TRBJ2-7; the table's D gene call, TRBD1, was not cross checked with the DNA. TRBV21-1 has pseudogene status. The CDR3 consists of 13 residues.

This clonotype was counted between two and nine times. The chain links TRBV7-6 to TRBJ2-1; D might be TRBD2 (5 bases). Germline-derived CDR1 and CDR2 are SGHVS and FNYEAQ. The CDR3 length is 14 residues. V was pared by 5 bases and J by 11 bases, with 19 bases between. The CDR3 sequence: CASSPLGPAYKQFF. The DNA for the CDR3 is TGTGCCAGCAGCCCACTAGGACCGGCTTATAAGCAGTTCTTC.

This clonotype has at least ten counts. The chain couples TRBV7-2 to TRBJ2-2, with 8 nucleotides matching TRBD1. The junction had 14 bases not matched to a gene; V was cut back by 7 bases and J by 7 bases. The germline V gene has CDR1 SGHTA and CDR2 FQGNSA. This CDR3 has 16 residues. In nucleotides, the CDR3 is TGTGCCAGCACCAACCACAGGACAGGGAGGAGCGGGGAGCTGTTTTTT. Translated: CASTNHRTGRSGELFF.

Many counts were recorded for this clonotype. The chain combines TRBV12-3 or TRBV12-4 with TRBJ2-1; D gene unclear. The CDR3 has 13 amino acids. V lost 1 base and J 6 bases, leaving 7 bases between the germline ends. The CDR3 DNA reads TGTGCCAGCAGTTTAGAGGCCGGCAATGAGCAGTTCTTC. Protein: CASSLEAGNEQFF.

This clonotype is deemed medium-sized. The junction shows a germline mismatch at one end, possibly a read error. The V and J genes are TRBV20-1 and TRBJ2-1; 8 positions agree with TRBD1. CDR1 is DFQATT and CDR2 is SNEGSKA in the germline V gene (reference sequence). The CDR3 consists of 15 residues. The CDR3 is CSARGTGTSNNEQFF. CDR3 coding DNA: TGCAGTGCTAGGGGGACAGGTACCTCCAACAATGAGCAGTTCTTC.

This clonotype was recorded many times. V gene TRBV10-3 combines with J gene TRBJ2-3; D remains unclear. CDR1 and CDR2 (germline): ENHRY, SYGVKD. The CDR3 runs 14 residues. V was cut by 0 bases and J by 0 bases, with 4 bases left in between. CDR3 DNA sequence: TGTGCCATCAGTGAGTCTACTAGCACAGATACGCAGTATTTT. The encoded protein is CAISESTSTDTQYF.

This clonotype was counted ten times or more. The J gene is TRBJ2-2, the V gene TRBV7-3, with 9 bases matching TRBD1. The V and J ends lost 6 bases and 6 bases, in that order; junction bases with no gene match: 5. The V gene's germline CDR1 is SGHTA and CDR2 FQGTGA. CDR3 size: 14 residues. The CDR3 protein is CASSPRTGAGELFF. The CDR3 DNA follows: TGTGCCAGCAGTCCCCGGACAGGGGCCGGGGAGCTGTTTTTT.

This clonotype was observed many times. The rearrangement uses TRBV29-1 and TRBJ2-1; D is tentatively TRBD1 or TRBD2 (5 bases each). The V end was cut by 1 base, the J end by 10 bases, with 23 bases between. The CDR3 runs 16 residues. Per germline, CDR1 SQVTM and CDR2 ANQGSEA. The CDR3 spells CSVEAVRRAQGEEQFF. The DNA for the CDR3 is TGCAGCGTTGAAGCCGTGAGGCGCGCCCAAGGGGAGGAGCAGTTCTTC.

The chain recombines TRBV7-9 with TRBJ2-5, with 8 nucleotides matching TRBD1. CDR1 is SEHNR and CDR2 is FQNEAQ in the germline V gene (reference sequence). Trimming removed 5 bases from V and 4 bases from J; junction bases left unmatched: 3. This CDR3 spans 13 amino acids. DNA for the CDR3: TGTGCCAGCAGCCCCAGGGGGCCAGAGACCCAGTACTTC. Amino acids: CASSPRGPETQYF.

This chain links TRBV5-1 with TRBJ1-2; D is unclear. Looked up from germline, CDR1 is SGHRS and CDR2 is YFSETQ. V shed 0 bases and J shed 0 bases, with 9 bases lying between them. The CDR3 length is 15 residues. In DNA form, the CDR3 reads TGCGCCAGCAGCTTGGTTGCAACGACTAACTATGGCTACACCTTC. Protein: CASSLVATTNYGYTF.

There are many counts of this clonotype. This chain connects TRBV20-1 to TRBJ1-1; D is unresolved. Germline values: CDR1 DFQATT, CDR2 SNEGSKA (reference sequence). The CDR3 runs to 14 residues. V dropped 1 base and J dropped 0 bases, with 9 bases sitting between them. CDR3 in DNA: TGCAGTGCTAGAGCTGGGAGACTGAACACTGAAGCTTTCTTT. Its protein is CSARAGRLNTEAFF.

The chain couples TRBV6-1 to TRBJ1-5, with D hard to call. The CDR3 is made up of 14 amino acids. V lost 0 bases, J lost 6 bases, and 9 bases lay in between. Germline CDR1 reads MNHNS; CDR2 reads SASEGT. In nucleotides, the CDR3 is TGTGCCAGCAGTGAAGCCCGAGGCAGTCAGCCCCAGCATTTT. Protein sequence: CASSEARGSQPQHF.

This clonotype has ten or more counts. The gene calls are TRBV30 and TRBJ2-7; D is unclear. Germline CDR1 reads GTSNPN; CDR2 reads SVGIG (reference sequence). The CDR3 has 11 amino acids. V lost 2 bases and J lost 1, with 3 bases in between. CDR3 amino acids: CAWSISYEQYF. CDR3 sequence (DNA): TGTGCCTGGAGTATATCCTACGAGCAGTACTTC.

This clonotype appeared many times. The chain joins TRBV19 to TRBJ1-1; possible D gene TRBD1, 5 bases. This CDR3 has 15 residues. Trimming stripped 3 bases from V and 0 bases from J, with 11 bases between. CDR1 and CDR2 (germline): LNHDA, SQIVND (reference sequence). This CDR3 is CASSMGTVMNTEAFF. CDR3 nucleotide sequence: TGTGCCAGTAGTATGGGGACTGTTATGAACACTGAAGCTTTCTTT.

A few counts support this clonotype. The genes are TRBV6-2 or TRBV6-3 and TRBJ1-2, with D possibly being TRBD1 (6 bases). Germline V CDR1 and CDR2: MNHEY, SVGEGT. With 6 bases removed from V and 0 bases from J, the gap between germline ends came to 14 bases. This CDR3 has 15 residues. The CDR3 region is CASSRMTGTNYGYTF. The CDR3 nucleotides are TGTGCCAGCAGCCGGATGACAGGAACTAACTATGGCTACACCTTC.

The J gene is TRBJ1-1, the V gene TRBV5-1; the D gene is possibly TRBD1 (6 bases). There are 16 residues in the CDR3. CDR1 is SGHRS, CDR2 YFSETQ, per germline. V was shortened by 8 bases and J by 4 bases, with 24 bases between the two germline ends. For the CDR3, the DNA is TGCGCCAGTATGGGCATTTTACAGGGTGGGGGCACTGAAGCTTTCTTT. Its protein product is CASMGILQGGGTEAFF.

V and J are TRBV5-1 and TRBJ1-4; weak D call: TRBD1 (6 bases). Germline loops: CDR1 SGHRS, CDR2 YFSETQ. CDR3 length: 17 amino acids. V lost 0 bases to trimming and J lost 5 bases, with 17 bases between them. CDR3 nucleotide sequence: TGCGCCAGCAGCTTGGCTACAGGGACCCTTGGCAATGAAAAACTGTTTTTT. It encodes CASSLATGTLGNEKLFF.

The chain is built from TRBV7-8 and TRBJ2-1; 9 nucleotides align to TRBD1. CDR3 length equals 17 residues. With 5 bases clipped from V and 7 bases from J, the junction kept 15 bases outside the gene matches. The germline V gene has CDR1 SGHVS and CDR2 FQNEAQ. CDR3 residues: CASSRAVGGQGRNEQFF. The CDR3 DNA sequence: TGTGCCAGCAGCAGAGCGGTAGGGGGACAGGGTAGGAATGAGCAGTTCTTC.

At least ten counts were recorded for this clonotype. CDR3 DNA: TGTGCCAGCAGTGAATCCGGGCCGACTGAAGCTTTCTTT. Translated: CASSESGPTEAFF. V usage is TRBV6-1 and J usage is TRBJ1-1; D unclear. Germline V gene lookup returns CDR1 MNHNS and CDR2 SASEGT. The V gene lost 2 bases and the J gene lost 5 bases, with 9 bases spanning the gap. The CDR3 has 13 residues.

This clonotype was observed many times. CDR3 in DNA: TGTGCCAGCAGCTCCGTCCCCCTGGGGACAGGGGGCACAGATACGCAGTATTTT. It translates to CASSSVPLGTGGTDTQYF. The chain joins TRBV5-6 to TRBJ2-3; 10 bases agree with TRBD1. Germline CDR1 and CDR2: SGHDT and YYEEEE. V gave up 3 bases and J gave up 1 base; unmatched junction bases: 11. CDR3 length: 18 residues.

This clonotype has a count of ten or more. The rearrangement joins TRBV6-2 or TRBV6-3 to TRBJ1-1, with a weak D call TRBD1 (5 bases). This CDR3 has 14 amino acids. Germline lookup yields CDR1 MNHEY and CDR2 SVGEGT. With 3 bases removed from V and 3 bases from J, the gap between germline ends came to 11 bases. CDR3 DNA: TGTGCCAGCAGTTATAAGGGGAGTGACACTGAAGCTTTCTTT. Translating gives CASSYKGSDTEAFF.

This clonotype was seen a handful of times. This chain joins TRBV7-9 and TRBJ2-3; 7 bases map to TRBD2. The CDR3 spans 20 residues. The ends lost 2 bases at V and 0 bases at J; junction bases unmatched: 17. The germline gives CDR1 SEHNR, CDR2 FQNEAQ (reference sequence). CDR3 DNA: TGTGCCAGCAGCTTATTGTTAATAGCGGGTCTAACTAGTAGCACAGATACGCAGTATTTT. Its translation: CASSLLLIAGLTSSTDTQYF.